Here is one TCR beta chain with its context. How the authors handled the data: Nucleated cell number was recorded as an estimate derived from reference gene primer amplification. Repertoires were generated with immunoSEQ multiplex PCR, while TCRdb's copy carries only in-frame clones and drops some. The DNA gave D and trimming, while V, J and clone size come from that table. This sample has some 340,000 clones, with over 70% found just once. The data were taken from a study of blood T cell repertoires in COVID-19. Looking at the study overall: Samples of COVID-19 (acute and convalescent) were obtained from the United States, Italy and Spain. Sample material is recorded as cDNA or gDNA derived from T cells, B-cell-depleted T cells, or PBMCs.

The CDR3 has 17 residues. This receptor was obtained from a man in his thirties or forties with active or convalescent COVID-19. The specimen was peripheral blood. V is TRBV21-1 and J is TRBJ1-5. TRBV21-1 is noted as a pseudogene. CDR3 amino acids: CASRDPRGGYSNQPQHF. The CDR3 bases are TGTGCCAGCAGGGATCCACGGGGAGGCTATAGCAATCAGCCCCAGCATTTT.